The 25 T cell receptor beta chains presented below share a single source sample, sequenced in a study of OX40 agonist ivuxolimab in advanced cancers. The method was the immunoSEQ multiplex PCR assay. Not all clones reach the TCRdb copy of this immuneACCESS table, which keeps in-frame sequences only. Checked studies attribute under half of the gap to unresolved V genes and leave the rest unexplained. This sample lists 50,000 to 65,000 clones; 75% to 90% were detected once. 12% of the sample comes from the top ten. The starting material was CD4+ or CD8+ T cells sorted from blood, obtained in a trial of the OX40 agonist ivuxolimab. All receptors derive from an adult with an advanced solid tumor such as melanoma, head and neck, liver or kidney cancer.

The chain has TRBV27 and TRBJ2-1, with D maybe TRBD2 (7 bases). The V end was cut by 5 bases, the J end by 6 bases, with 20 bases between. This CDR3 contains 16 residues. Germline V gene lookup returns CDR1 MNHEY and CDR2 SMNVEV (reference sequence). The CDR3 DNA sequence: TGTGCCAGCAGTCTCCTCGGACTAGGGGGTTCCAATGAGCAGTTCTTC. It is translated as CASSLLGLGGSNEQFF.

The rearrangement joins TRBV29-1 to TRBJ2-2; 10 bases line up with TRBD2. The germline V gene encodes CDR1 SQVTM and CDR2 ANQGSEA. This CDR3 comprises 17 residues. In DNA, the CDR3 is TGCACCATCTCCGGCACAACTAGCGGGGAGAACACCGGGGAGCTGTTTTTT. This codes for CTISGTTSGENTGELFF.

The chain combines TRBV9 with TRBJ1-1; D is perhaps TRBD1 (5 bases). Trimming stripped 4 bases from V and 0 bases from J, with 13 bases between. The CDR3 runs 15 residues. From germline, CDR1 is SGDLS and CDR2 YYNGEE. DNA for the CDR3: TGTGCCAGCAGCATCGGGGGGACGGTGAACACTGAAGCTTTCTTT. It specifies CASSIGGTVNTEAFF.

The chain uses TRBV9 and TRBJ2-7; 8 positions match TRBD2. This CDR3 comprises 14 residues. Unmatched junction bases numbered 5, after V lost 0 bases and J lost 6 bases. CDR1 is SGDLS and CDR2 is YYNGEE in the germline V gene. In DNA form, the CDR3 reads TGTGCCAGCAGCGTAGTAAGCGGGAGTGTCGAGCAGTACTTC. It yields the protein CASSVVSGSVEQYF.

Sample share makes this clone medium-sized (0.01 to 0.1%). The J gene is TRBJ2-3, the V gene TRBV10-2; D not certain. Trimming took 7 bases from V and 5 from J, leaving 13 bases between them. This CDR3 contains 13 residues. Germline assignment: CDR1 WSHSY and CDR2 SAAADI. The CDR3 coding sequence is TGCGCCAGCAACCTGTTCCCCGGAGATACGCAGTATTTT. Its protein is CASNLFPGDTQYF.

The rearrangement uses TRBV6-5 and TRBJ2-7; 8 nucleotides agree with TRBD2. V gave up 11 bases and J gave up 5 bases; unmatched junction bases: 2. Germline V lookup: CDR1 MNHEY, CDR2 SVGAGI. This CDR3 spans 10 amino acids. CDR3 residues: CAAGGDEQYF. The CDR3 DNA is TGTGCCGCCGGGGGGGACGAGCAGTACTTC.

The chain has TRBV18 and TRBJ2-2, with 9 bases lining up with TRBD1. The germline CDR1 and CDR2 sequences are KGHSH and LQKENI. The junction had 6 bases not matched to a gene; V was cut back by 3 bases and J by 4 bases. This CDR3 comprises 16 residues. Written as DNA, the CDR3 is TGTGCCAGCTCACCGCCCGGGACAGGGTTCACCGGGGAGCTGTTTTTT. Translated: CASSPPGTGFTGELFF.

J is TRBJ1-2 and V is TRBV4-1; perhaps TRBD1 as D (5 bases). The CDR3 has 14 residues. Germline CDR1 is MGHRA and CDR2 is YSYEKL. Trimming left V 5 bases short and J 4 bases short, with 14 bases between. CDR3 nucleotide sequence: TGCGCCAGCAGCACAACAGGAGGGGTCTATGGCTACACCTTC. Its protein product is CASSTTGGVYGYTF.

The chain has TRBV7-9 and TRBJ1-6; possibly TRBD1 for D (5 bases). The CDR3 covers 15 residues. Trimming took off 2 bases at V and 6 bases at J, with 11 bases between the two ends. In germline, CDR1 is SEHNR, CDR2 FQNEAQ (reference sequence). CDR3 in amino acids: CASSLFFGGNSPLHF. CDR3 in DNA: TGTGCCAGCAGCTTATTTTTCGGGGGTAATTCACCCCTCCACTTT.

Turning to this clone: Germline is not matched at one junction end, which may reflect a read error. The rearrangement links TRBV7-9 to TRBJ2-5; 7 positions agree with TRBD2. Looked up from germline, CDR1 is SEHNR and CDR2 is FQNEAQ (reference sequence). The CDR3 is made up of 13 amino acids. This CDR3 is CVSRGVDQETQYF. The DNA of the CDR3 is TGTGTCAGCCGGGGGGTAGACCAAGAGACCCAGTACTTC.

The rearrangement joins TRBV23-1 to TRBJ2-1, with D possibly called TRBD1 or TRBD2 (5 bases each). TRBV23-1 is classed as an ORF, of uncertain function. V lost 0 bases, J lost 0 bases, and 12 bases lay in between. The CDR3 covers 17 residues. CDR3 protein: CASSQSGTPSSYNEQFF. DNA for the CDR3: TGCGCCAGCAGTCAATCTGGGACCCCCAGCTCCTACAATGAGCAGTTCTTC.

The chain carries TRBV6-1 and TRBJ1-2; D is uncertain. CDR1 is MNHNS and CDR2 is SASEGT in the germline V gene. This CDR3 spans 12 amino acids. Trimming took 2 bases from V and 8 from J, leaving 9 bases between them. The CDR3 region has the DNA TGTGCCAGCAGTGAATTTGGAAACGGCTACACCTTC. Its translation is CASSEFGNGYTF.

The CDR3 here is CASSVENAYNEQFF. CDR3 DNA: TGTGCCAGCAGCGTAGAAAACGCCTACAATGAGCAGTTCTTC. The chain links TRBV9 to TRBJ2-1, with D unresolved. Germline CDR1 reads SGDLS; CDR2 reads YYNGEE. The CDR3 has 14 amino acids. The V and J ends lost 0 bases and 2 bases respectively, with 6 bases between them.

In its sample, this clone was seen a few times. The chain is built from TRBV15 and TRBJ1-5; D perhaps matches TRBD1 (5 bases). V shed 0 bases and J shed 9 bases, with 15 bases lying between them. This CDR3 is built from 15 residues. The germline V gene encodes CDR1 LNHNV and CDR2 YYDKDF (reference sequence). CDR3 DNA: TGTGCCACCAGCAGAGAGGCAGGTGGGGGTAGGCCCCAGCATTTT. It translates to CATSREAGGGRPQHF. The whole variable domain, remainder taken from reference TRBV15 and TRBJ1-5, is DAMVIQNPRYQVTQFGKPVTLSCSQTLNHNVMYWYQQKSSQAPKLLFHYYDKDFNNEADTPDNFQSRRPNTSFCFLDIRSPGLGDTAMYLCATSREAGGGRPQHFGDGTRLSIL.

The rearrangement links TRBV27 to TRBJ1-2; D unclear. The CDR3 has 15 amino acids. V dropped 4 bases and J dropped 0 bases, with 12 bases sitting between them. The germline CDR1 and CDR2 sequences are MNHEY and SMNVEV (reference sequence). The CDR3 loop reads CASSYYASPNYGYTF. CDR3 coding DNA: TGTGCCAGCAGTTATTACGCAAGTCCTAACTATGGCTACACCTTC.

V is TRBV9 and J is TRBJ2-6; D gene unclear. In germline, CDR1 is SGDLS, CDR2 YYNGEE. This CDR3 spans 13 amino acids. V lost 4 bases and J lost 4, with 6 bases in between. The CDR3 region is CASSPWGANVLTF. In DNA, the CDR3 is TGTGCCAGCAGCCCATGGGGGGCCAACGTCCTGACTTTC.

This clone came up once. The rearrangement links TRBV19 to TRBJ2-3; D ambiguous. The CDR3 contains 13 residues. CDR1 LNHDA and CDR2 SQIVND come from the germline V gene (reference sequence). Trimming left V 4 bases short and J 6 bases short, with 11 bases between. CDR3: CASSTSGSDTQYF. The CDR3 coding sequence is TGTGCCAGTAGTACCTCAGGTTCCGATACGCAGTATTTT.

V and J are TRBV11-2 and TRBJ2-7; 11 nucleotides align to TRBD1. The CDR3 runs to 16 residues. Per germline, CDR1 SGHAT and CDR2 FQNNGV. V lost 1 base, J lost 7 bases, and 9 bases stayed unmatched. CDR3 DNA: TGTGCCAGCAGCTTAGTAGCGGGACAGGGGGATAGTGAGCAGTACTTC. Encoded protein: CASSLVAGQGDSEQYF.

This chain links TRBV27 with TRBJ1-1; D is perhaps TRBD1 (6 bases). This CDR3 comprises 16 residues. The germline CDR1 and CDR2 sequences are MNHEY and SMNVEV (reference sequence). Trimming left V 5 bases short and J 2 bases short, with 18 bases between. CDR3 protein: CASSRPTGWPNTEAFF. The CDR3 nucleotides are TGTGCCAGCAGTCGGCCGACAGGCTGGCCTAACACTGAAGCTTTCTTT.

V is TRBV12-5 and J is TRBJ2-1; D tentatively reads TRBD1 or TRBD2 (6 bases each). CDR3 length equals 16 residues. With 1 base removed from V and 0 bases from J, the gap between germline ends came to 10 bases. CDR1 and CDR2 from the germline V gene are LGHNT and FRNRAP. CDR3 in amino acids: CASGLAKGGSYNEQFF. CDR3 in DNA: TGTGCTAGTGGTTTGGCTAAGGGGGGCTCCTACAATGAGCAGTTCTTC.

This clone has a handful of counts. This chain connects TRBV7-9 to TRBJ2-7; D perhaps matches TRBD1 (5 bases). Trimming removed 1 base from V and 12 bases from J, with 16 bases in between. The length of the CDR3 is 13 residues. CDR1 is SEHNR, CDR2 FQNEAQ, per germline (reference sequence). CDR3 coding DNA: TGTGCCAGCAGCTTAGGGTCTCAGTCAGGGATGTACTTC. This sequence encodes CASSLGSQSGMYF.

The genes are TRBV10-2 and TRBJ1-2; the D is unclear. The germline gives CDR1 WSHSY, CDR2 SAAADI. The CDR3 contains 14 residues. With 9 bases removed from V and 3 bases from J, the gap between germline ends came to 17 bases. CDR3 sequence reads: CASSNDSRDYGYTF. In DNA form, the CDR3 reads TGCGCCAGTTCAAACGACTCGAGGGACTATGGCTACACCTTC.

V usage is TRBV7-9 and J usage is TRBJ1-1, with 7 bases identical to TRBD1. Germline V gene data show CDR1 as SEHNR and CDR2 as FQNEAQ (reference sequence). V shed 5 bases, J shed 0 bases, and the junction held 9 bases outside the gene matches. The CDR3 is made up of 16 amino acids. Here the CDR3 reads CASSTPRQGLNTEAFF. The CDR3 region has the DNA TGTGCCAGCAGCACCCCTCGACAGGGATTGAACACTGAAGCTTTCTTT.

This chain connects TRBV10-3 to TRBJ2-3; a possible D gene is TRBD2 (6 bases). CDR3 length: 13 amino acids. Trimming pared 2 bases from V and 6 bases from J, leaving 9 bases between. Germline values: CDR1 ENHRY, CDR2 SYGVKD. The CDR3 is CAISEPREDTQYF. The CDR3 DNA is TGTGCCATCAGTGAGCCACGGGAGGATACGCAGTATTTT.

V is TRBV29-1 and J is TRBJ2-2; D possibly corresponds to TRBD2 (5 bases). V lost 7 bases and J lost 0, with 12 bases in between. Germline loops: CDR1 SQVTM, CDR2 ANQGSEA. The CDR3 is 14 amino acids. The CDR3 region has the DNA TGCAGCGCCGAACTAGGGACGAACACCGGGGAGCTGTTTTTT. It translates to CSAELGTNTGELFF.